These 24 T cell receptor beta chains came from one sample sequenced in a study of glioma-infiltrating T cells. TCR alpha and beta CDR3 regions were amplified from RNA using iRepertoire nested multiplex PCR. TCRdb called the multiplex PCR reads again in MiXCR, with one record for every CDR3 protein. The sample yields 160,000 or so distinct CDR3 sequences, over 40% seen once. The sample comprised glioma tissue, nonneoplastic brain tissue, or PBMCs (not recorded which). The receptor set was obtained from a human donor with low-grade glioma or glioblastoma, undergoing nonglioma brain surgery, or in good health (not recorded which).

V is TRBV11-3 and J is TRBJ1-1, with D perhaps TRBD1 (6 bases). V lost 7 bases and J 5 bases, leaving 14 bases between the germline ends. The CDR3 extends over 13 amino acids. CDR1 and CDR2 from the germline V gene are SGHNT and YENEEA. In DNA form, the CDR3 reads TGTGCCAGCATTAATAACAGGGTGACTGAAGCTTTCTTT. It is translated as CASINNRVTEAFF.

Only a few counts were recorded for this clonotype. The V and J genes are TRBV19 and TRBJ2-2; TRBD2 matches 10 bases. CDR1 and CDR2 from the germline V gene are LNHDA and SQIVND (reference sequence). CDR3 length: 17 residues. J lost 3 bases, V lost 1 base, and 5 bases had no gene match. The CDR3 region is CASSIVKTSGYTGELFF. In DNA, the CDR3 is TGTGCCAGTAGTATAGTCAAGACTAGCGGGTACACCGGGGAGCTGTTTTTT. Filled out from reference TRBV19 and TRBJ2-2, the complete variable domain reads DGGITQSPKYLFRKEGQNVTLSCEQNLNHDAMYWYRQDPGQGLRLIYYSQIVNDFQKGDIAEGYSVSREKKESFPLTVTSAQKNPTAFYLCASSIVKTSGYTGELFFGEGSRLTVL.

Comments on this clonotype: This could be a read error, since a much larger clone is one nucleotide away. The V gene is TRBV7-2, the J gene TRBJ2-3, with D unclear. This CDR3 contains 14 residues. Trimming removed 6 bases from V and 4 bases from J, with 14 bases in between. The germline V gene has CDR1 SGHTA and CDR2 FQGNSA. CDR3 nucleotide sequence: TGTGCCAGCAGAAAAACCCTGAGGCCAGATACGCAGTATTTT. Its protein is CASRKTLRPDTQYF.

The V gene is TRBV5-1, the J gene TRBJ2-1; 10 nucleotides match TRBD2. The length of the CDR3 is 17 residues. Losses at the gene ends were 0 bases for V and 0 bases for J; bases not matched to a gene: 3. Germline CDR1 is SGHRS and CDR2 is YFSETQ. The CDR3 DNA reads as TGCGCCAGCAGCTTGGAGGTAGCGGGAGGCTCCTACAATGAGCAGTTCTTC. Translating it yields CASSLEVAGGSYNEQFF.

This clonotype was seen at least ten times. The CDR3 region has the DNA TGTGCCAGCAGAGGACTAGCGGGAGTAGTGGAGCAGTACTTC. Translating gives CASRGLAGVVEQYF. The V and J genes are TRBV2 and TRBJ2-7; 13 nucleotides match TRBD2. This CDR3 comprises 14 residues. Germline V gene data show CDR1 as SNHLY and CDR2 as FYNNEI. V shed 6 bases and J 7 bases; nucleotides not matched to a gene: 6. The full variable domain, with the rest looked up from reference TRBV2 and TRBJ2-7, is EPEVTQTPSHQVTQMGQEVILRCVPISNHLYFYWYRQILGQKVEFLVSFYNNEISEKSEIFDDQFSVERPDGSNFTLKIRSTKLEDSAMYFCASRGLAGVVEQYFGPGTRLTVT.

The V call is TRBV28, the J call TRBJ2-7; unclear D gene. V was pared by 7 bases and J by 4 bases, with 11 bases between. The CDR3 sequence is 12 residues long. Germline CDR1 reads MDHEN; CDR2 reads SYDVKM. The CDR3 coding sequence is TGTGCCAGCACTTACTCTAAGTACGAGCAGTACTTC. Residues: CASTYSKYEQYF.

Comments on this clonotype: This may be a read error, as it is one base from a much larger clone. The rearrangement links TRBV6-1 to TRBJ2-7, with D tentatively TRBD1 (6 bases). The CDR3 is made up of 16 amino acids. Germline V gene sequence: CDR1 MNHNS, CDR2 SASEGT. V was pared by 9 bases and J by 4 bases, with 25 bases between. CDR3: CASSLGAPRTGYEQYF. CDR3 sequence (DNA): TGTGCCAGTTCTCTGGGGGCCCCGAGAACAGGTTACGAGCAGTACTTC.

The chain is built from TRBV20-1 and TRBJ2-3; 10 bases fit TRBD2. Germline V gives CDR1 DFQATT, CDR2 SNEGSKA (reference sequence). With 3 bases clipped from V and 4 bases from J, the junction kept 10 bases outside the gene matches. The CDR3 has 16 residues. As DNA, the CDR3 is TGCAGTGCTAGTATAGTAAGCGGGAGGGGTGCAGATACGCAGTATTTT. Encoded protein: CSASIVSGRGADTQYF.

The chain is built from TRBV3-1 and TRBJ2-5; D is possibly TRBD1 (5 bases). Trimming removed 6 bases at V and 3 bases at J, with 17 bases between. CDR1 is LGHDT, CDR2 YNNKEL, per germline (reference sequence). The CDR3 runs 15 residues. The DNA for the CDR3 is TGTGCCAGCAGTCTCCTGACAGCCCTAGAAGAGACCCAGTACTTC. Its protein is CASSLLTALEETQYF.

In the case of this clonotype: At one of its ends the junction is not consistent with the germline gene, which may arise from a read error. The chain carries TRBV28 and TRBJ2-1; 8 bases are a match to TRBD2. This CDR3 contains 14 residues. Germline-derived CDR1 and CDR2 are MDHEN and SYDVKM. The CDR3 region has the DNA TGTGCCAGCAGTTTTCCACGGACGGGGGGGATGCAGTTATTC. This gives the protein CASSFPRTGGMQLF.

In the case of this clonotype: A clone one base away is much larger, so this may be a read error. The genes are TRBV20-1 and TRBJ2-5; 8 bases match TRBD2. The CDR3 extends over 15 amino acids. CDR1 is DFQATT, CDR2 SNEGSKA, per germline (reference sequence). CDR3 nucleotide sequence: TGCAGTGCTTACGGTATACTAGCGGACCAAGAGACCCAGTGCTTC. Translation gives CSAYGILADQETQCF.

This clonotype was observed once. The genes are TRBV20-1 and TRBJ2-7; maybe TRBD2 (5 bases). Trimming took off 2 bases at V and 2 bases at J, with 16 bases between the two ends. Germline V gene data show CDR1 as DFQATT and CDR2 as SNEGSKA (reference sequence). The CDR3 sequence is 15 residues long. The CDR3 is CSARPPGTTAYEQYF. The CDR3 DNA reads as TGCAGTGCTAGACCTCCGGGAACAACCGCCTACGAGCAGTACTTC.

This clonotype showed up many times. J is TRBJ1-1 and V is TRBV4-2, with 8 nucleotides matching TRBD1. CDR3 size: 11 residues. V gave up 6 bases and J gave up 8 bases; unmatched junction bases: 2. Per germline, CDR1 LGHNA and CDR2 YNFKEQ. CDR3 DNA: TGTGCCAGCAGTCGGACAGGGGAAGCTTTCTTT. Its protein is CASSRTGEAFF.

On this clonotype: Being one base from a much bigger clone, this may be a read error. The chain uses TRBV6-2 or TRBV6-3 and TRBJ2-2; 10 bases map to TRBD1. J lost 4 bases, V lost 11 bases, and 7 bases had no gene match. The CDR3 is 14 residues long. The germline V gene encodes CDR1 MNHEY and CDR2 SVGEGT. CDR3 nucleotides: TGTGCCCGCATTCGGACAGGGGGCACCGGGGAGCTGTTTTTT. Protein product: CARIRTGGTGELFF.

The chain uses TRBV12-3 or TRBV12-4 and TRBJ1-2; D gene ambiguous. This CDR3 is 15 amino acids long. Trimming cost V 3 bases and J 0 bases, with 11 bases left between them. The CDR3 sequence is CASSLVPIANYGYTF. The CDR3 DNA reads TGTGCCAGCAGTTTGGTACCCATAGCTAACTATGGCTACACCTTC.

Details on this clonotype: One end of the junction varies from germline; a read error may be responsible. The genes are TRBV6-9 and TRBJ1-1; D is undetermined. The CDR3 sequence is 11 residues long. Germline CDR1 is MNHGY and CDR2 is SVAAGI. The CDR3 sequence is CASSSNNEAFF. The DNA of the CDR3 is TGTGCCAGCAGTTCCAACAATGAAGCTTTCTTT.

The chain links TRBV7-2 to TRBJ2-3, with TRBD2 matching over 8 bases. Losses at the gene ends were 3 bases for V and 5 bases for J; bases not matched to a gene: 1. The CDR3 contains 13 residues. The V gene's germline CDR1 is SGHTA and CDR2 FQGNSA. In nucleotides, the CDR3 is TGTGCCAGCAGCTTTCTAGCGGGAGATACGCAGTATTTT. This sequence encodes CASSFLAGDTQYF.

Concerning this clonotype itself: One junction end disagrees with the germline gene, perhaps due to a read error. The V call is TRBV28, the J call TRBJ1-5; tentatively, D is TRBD1 (5 bases). The CDR3 loop spans 15 amino acids. Germline V gene lookup returns CDR1 MDHEN and CDR2 SYDVKM. The CDR3 region is CAGSFLQAKVQPQHF. CDR3 DNA sequence: TGTGCCGGCAGTTTCCTACAGGCTAAGGTTCAGCCCCAGCATTTT.

This clonotype was seen repeatedly, ten times or more. The chain recombines TRBV6-1 with TRBJ1-3; TRBD1 matches 9 bases. This CDR3 contains 16 residues. V trimming: 7 bases; J trimming: 2 bases; junction bases outside the gene matches: 9. Germline V CDR1 and CDR2: MNHNS, SASEGT. Written as DNA, the CDR3 is TGTGCCAGCAATCTACAGGGGGCGCGAACTGGAAACACCATATATTTT. Translated, it gives CASNLQGARTGNTIYF.

In regard to this clonotype: One end of the junction fails to match germline, which may point to a read error. This chain joins TRBV6-6 and TRBJ2-2, with D possibly TRBD2 on 5 matching bases. Germline loops: CDR1 MNHNY, CDR2 SVGAGI (reference sequence). This CDR3 contains 19 residues. In nucleotides, the CDR3 is TGTGCCAGCAGTTACTCTATTAGGCCGGAGAGGGTGGTCACCTGGGAGCTGTTTTTT. Protein: CASSYSIRPERVVTWELFF.

With respect to this clonotype: A much larger clone lies one base from this, so it may be a read error. This chain joins TRBV27 and TRBJ2-7; D gene ambiguous. This CDR3 is 14 amino acids long. Germline values: CDR1 MNHEY, CDR2 SMNVEV (reference sequence). Here the CDR3 DNA reads TGTGCCTGCAGAGGAACGCCTTTCTCCTACGAGCAGTACTTC. Protein product: CACRGTPFSYEQYF.

This clonotype was counted at least ten times. J is TRBJ2-3 and V is TRBV20-1; D unresolved. V lost 0 bases, J lost 5 bases, and 6 bases lay in between. CDR3 length: 12 amino acids. Germline CDR1 and CDR2: DFQATT and SNEGSKA (reference sequence). The CDR3 DNA follows: TGCAGTGCTAGAGATCCGGGAGATACGCAGTATTTT. Amino acids: CSARDPGDTQYF.

There are many counts of this clonotype. The V call is TRBV27, the J call TRBJ2-7; possibly TRBD1 for D (6 bases). This CDR3 region has 13 residues. Trimming took off 3 bases at V and 5 bases at J, with 11 bases between the two ends. CDR1 MNHEY and CDR2 SMNVEV come from the germline V gene (reference sequence). The CDR3 spells CASSFNRVDEQYF. The CDR3 bases are TGTGCCAGCAGTTTCAACAGGGTAGACGAGCAGTACTTC.

This clonotype has only a few counts. The chain employs TRBV27 and TRBJ2-2, with D maybe TRBD2 (8 bases). Looked up from germline, CDR1 is MNHEY and CDR2 is SMNVEV (reference sequence). CDR3 size: 16 residues. Trimming took off 6 bases at V and 3 bases at J, with 17 bases between the two ends. This CDR3 is CASSVAGQSYTGELFF. The CDR3 coding sequence is TGTGCCAGCAGCGTAGCGGGACAGAGCTACACCGGGGAGCTGTTTTTT.